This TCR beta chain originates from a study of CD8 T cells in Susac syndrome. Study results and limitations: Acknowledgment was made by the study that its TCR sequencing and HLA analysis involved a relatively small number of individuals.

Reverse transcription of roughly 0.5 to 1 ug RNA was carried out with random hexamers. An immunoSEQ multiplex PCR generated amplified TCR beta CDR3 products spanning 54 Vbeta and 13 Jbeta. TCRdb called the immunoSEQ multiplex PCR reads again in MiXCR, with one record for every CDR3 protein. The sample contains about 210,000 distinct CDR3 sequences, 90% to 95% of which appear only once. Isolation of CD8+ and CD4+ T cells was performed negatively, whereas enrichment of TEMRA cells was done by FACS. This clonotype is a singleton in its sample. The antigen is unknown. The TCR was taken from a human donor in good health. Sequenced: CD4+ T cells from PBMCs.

The CDR3 region is CSAREIPGQGYGYTF. The CDR3 DNA sequence: TGCAGTGCTAGGGAGATACCGGGACAGGGTTATGGCTACACCTTC. V usage is TRBV20-1 and J usage is TRBJ1-2; 9 bases map to TRBD1. Germline trimming cut 3 bases from V and 5 bases from J; bases unmatched to any gene: 10. The CDR3 is 15 residues long. Germline values: CDR1 DFQATT, CDR2 SNEGSKA (reference sequence).